Shown below are 4 T cell receptor beta chains from a single sample sequenced in a study of blood T cell repertoires in COVID-19 (dated by TCRdb to about 2020). The library was built by means of the immunoSEQ multiplex PCR assay. The source is immuneACCESS, and TCRdb retained only in-frame sequences with V and J called. Part of the clones is not carried over; for the studies checked, unresolved V genes explain less than half of this, and the remainder is unexplained. This sample has 180,000 or so clones in its table, and roughly 86% of those were observed once. The ten largest clones take up 1.5% to 2% of the sample. The sequencing input was peripheral blood. The source of these receptors is a man younger than 30 with active or convalescent COVID-19.

V is TRBV3-1 (or the pseudogene TRBV3-2) and J is TRBJ2-2; TRBD1 aligns across 7 bases. CDR1 and CDR2 (germline): LGHDT, YNNKEL (reference sequence). V gave up 1 base and J gave up 6 bases; unmatched junction bases: 11. CDR3 length: 17 residues. The DNA of the CDR3 is TGTGCCAGCAGCCAAGGGTGGGACAGAGAAAGGGCCGGGGAGCTGTTTTTT. Its translation: CASSQGWDRERAGELFF.

The chain combines TRBV7-2 with TRBJ2-1; the D gene is possibly TRBD2 (6 bases). The V gene's germline CDR1 is SGHTA and CDR2 FQGNSA. The V end was cut by 4 bases, the J end by 13 bases, with 20 bases between. This CDR3 region has 14 residues. The CDR3 sequence: CASSSRAASVAQFF. For the CDR3, the DNA is TGTGCCAGCAGCTCCCGCGCGGCTAGCGTAGCCCAGTTCTTC.

This clone turned up a few times. The CDR3 DNA reads as TGCGCCAGCAGCCAAGATGAGGGGGCTGGGGCCAACGTCCTGACTTTC. This encodes CASSQDEGAGANVLTF. The rearrangement joins TRBV4-1 to TRBJ2-6; TRBD1 might be the D (6 bases). The germline gives CDR1 MGHRA, CDR2 YSYEKL. There are 16 residues in the CDR3. Trimming stripped 0 bases from V and 2 bases from J, with 8 bases between.

The chain recombines TRBV4-3 with TRBJ2-7; D possibly corresponds to TRBD1 (5 bases). The CDR3 contains 14 residues. The germline CDR1 and CDR2 sequences are LGHNA and YSLEER. Trimming removed 1 base from V and 4 bases from J, with 11 bases in between. This chain's CDR3 is CASSQGRREYEQYF. The CDR3 nucleotides read TGCGCCAGCAGCCAAGGTCGCAGGGAATACGAGCAGTACTTC.